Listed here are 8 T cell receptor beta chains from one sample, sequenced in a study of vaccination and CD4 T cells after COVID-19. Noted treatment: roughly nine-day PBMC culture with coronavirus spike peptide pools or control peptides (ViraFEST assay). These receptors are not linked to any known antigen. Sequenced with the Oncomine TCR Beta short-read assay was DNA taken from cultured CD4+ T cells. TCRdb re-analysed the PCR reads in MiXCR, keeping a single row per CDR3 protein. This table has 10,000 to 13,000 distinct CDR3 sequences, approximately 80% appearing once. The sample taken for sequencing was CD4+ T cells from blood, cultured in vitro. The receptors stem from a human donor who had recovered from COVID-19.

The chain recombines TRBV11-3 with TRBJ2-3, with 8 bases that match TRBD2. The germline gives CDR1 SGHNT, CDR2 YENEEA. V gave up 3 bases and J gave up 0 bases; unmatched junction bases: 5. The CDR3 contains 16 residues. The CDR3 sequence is CASSFGLAGSTDTQYF. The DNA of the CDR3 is TGTGCCAGCAGCTTTGGGCTAGCGGGTAGCACAGATACGCAGTATTTT.

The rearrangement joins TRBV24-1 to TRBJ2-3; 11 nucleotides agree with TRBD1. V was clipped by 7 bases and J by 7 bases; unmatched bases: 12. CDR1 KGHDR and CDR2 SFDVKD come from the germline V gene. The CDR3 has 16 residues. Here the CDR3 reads CATSRTGGSRWNTQYF. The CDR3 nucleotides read TGTGCCACCAGCCGGACAGGGGGCAGCCGGTGGAATACGCAGTATTTT.

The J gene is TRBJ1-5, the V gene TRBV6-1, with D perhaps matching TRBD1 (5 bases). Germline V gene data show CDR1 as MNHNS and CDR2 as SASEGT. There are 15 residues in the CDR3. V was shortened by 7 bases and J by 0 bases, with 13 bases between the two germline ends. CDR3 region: CASILGHYSNQPQHF. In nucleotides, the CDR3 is TGTGCCAGCATCTTAGGACACTATAGCAATCAGCCCCAGCATTTT.

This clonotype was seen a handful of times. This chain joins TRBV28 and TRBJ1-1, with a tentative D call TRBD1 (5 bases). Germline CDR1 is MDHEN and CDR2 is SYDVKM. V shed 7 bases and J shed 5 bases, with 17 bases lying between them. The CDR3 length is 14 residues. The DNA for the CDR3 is TGTGCCAGCACCTTGGGGGGAATATGGACTGAAGCTTTCTTT. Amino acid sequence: CASTLGGIWTEAFF. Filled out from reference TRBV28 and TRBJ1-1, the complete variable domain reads DVKVTQSSRYLVKRTGEKVFLECVQDMDHENMFWYRQDPGLGLRLIYFSYDVKMKEKGDIPEGYSVSREKKERFSLILESASTNQTSMYLCASTLGGIWTEAFFGQGTRLTVV.

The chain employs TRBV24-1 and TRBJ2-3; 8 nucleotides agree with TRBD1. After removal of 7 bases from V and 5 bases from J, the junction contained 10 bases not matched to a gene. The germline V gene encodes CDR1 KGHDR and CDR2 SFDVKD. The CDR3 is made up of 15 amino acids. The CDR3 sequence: CATSLGQGGKDTQYF. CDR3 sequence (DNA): TGTGCCACCAGCCTAGGACAGGGTGGTAAAGATACGCAGTATTTT.

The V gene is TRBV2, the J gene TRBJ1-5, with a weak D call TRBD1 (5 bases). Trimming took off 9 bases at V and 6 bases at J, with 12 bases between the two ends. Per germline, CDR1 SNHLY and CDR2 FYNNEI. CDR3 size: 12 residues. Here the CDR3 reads CASGGESQPQHF. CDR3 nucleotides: TGTGCCAGTGGGGGGGAGAGTCAGCCCCAGCATTTT. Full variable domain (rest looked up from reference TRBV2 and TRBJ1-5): EPEVTQTPSHQVTQMGQEVILRCVPISNHLYFYWYRQILGQKVEFLVSFYNNEISEKSEIFDDQFSVERPDGSNFTLKIRSTKLEDSAMYFCASGGESQPQHFGDGTRLSIL.

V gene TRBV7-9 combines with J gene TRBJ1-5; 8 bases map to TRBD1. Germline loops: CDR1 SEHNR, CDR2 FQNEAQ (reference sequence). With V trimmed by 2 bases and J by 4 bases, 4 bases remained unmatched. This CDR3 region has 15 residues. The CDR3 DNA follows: TGTGCCAGCAGCTTATGGCAGGGGGCTAATCAGCCCCAGCATTTT. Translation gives CASSLWQGANQPQHF.

The CDR3 reads CASSLGLAGYIQFF. For the CDR3, the DNA is TGTGCCAGCAGCTTAGGTCTAGCGGGGTATATTCAGTTCTTC. The rearrangement uses TRBV7-6 and TRBJ2-1; TRBD2 matches 9 bases. The trim removed 1 base at V and 13 bases at J, leaving 8 bases unmatched. The CDR3 runs 14 residues. Germline-derived CDR1 and CDR2 are SGHVS and FNYEAQ.